The 11 T cell receptor beta chains given below trace back to one sample, sequenced in a study of blood T cell repertoires in COVID-19. The method was immunoSEQ multiplex PCR; TCRdb's version includes in-frame clones alone and lacks a portion of them. Among roughly 410,000 clones listed, around 87% were seen once. Input material: peripheral blood. Receptors were obtained from a woman aged 55-69 years with COVID-19, enrolled during active disease.

This chain uses TRBV2 with TRBJ2-5, with 8 bases identical to TRBD2. Germline V CDR1 and CDR2: SNHLY, FYNNEI. After removal of 10 bases from V and 1 base from J, the junction contained 11 bases not matched to a gene. CDR3 length: 15 residues. DNA for the CDR3: TGTGCCAACACTGCCGGGGGGGCGGCCCAAGAGACCCAGTACTTC. Protein product: CANTAGGAAQETQYF.

V is TRBV6-4 and J is TRBJ1-5; 8 bases fit TRBD1. Trimming took 1 base from V and 3 from J; bases not matched to a gene: 8. There are 17 residues in the CDR3. Germline V lookup: CDR1 MRHNA, CDR2 SNTAGT. The CDR3 here is CASSDCRQGRDNQPQHF. CDR3 in DNA: TGTGCCAGCAGTGACTGTCGACAGGGGAGGGACAATCAGCCCCAGCATTTT.

The rearrangement uses TRBV5-1 and TRBJ1-5, with TRBD1 matching 10 bases. V shed 4 bases and J 5 bases; nucleotides not matched to a gene: 3. This CDR3 spans 14 amino acids. CDR1 SGHRS and CDR2 YFSETQ come from the germline V gene. CDR3 sequence (DNA): TGCGCCAGCAGCATAGGACAGGGGGATCAGCCCCAGCATTTT. Encoded protein: CASSIGQGDQPQHF.

This clone was observed once. The chain is built from TRBV5-1 and TRBJ2-7, with D tentatively TRBD2 (6 bases). Germline lookup yields CDR1 SGHRS and CDR2 YFSETQ. The CDR3 length is 14 residues. Trimming pared 2 bases from V and 5 bases from J, leaving 14 bases between. Here the CDR3 reads CASSFGGFNDEQYF. In nucleotides, the CDR3 is TGCGCCAGCAGCTTCGGGGGTTTCAACGACGAGCAGTACTTC.

The chain couples TRBV6-6 to TRBJ1-5; D is possibly TRBD1 (5 bases). Germline lookup yields CDR1 MNHNY and CDR2 SVGAGI (reference sequence). The CDR3 is 14 residues long. V was trimmed by 2 bases and J by 3 bases, leaving 8 bases between them. The CDR3 nucleotides are TGTGCCAGCAGTTACCAGGGATCCAATCAGCCCCAGCATTTT. As protein: CASSYQGSNQPQHF.

This clone appeared a single time. This chain joins TRBV30 and TRBJ2-7, with TRBD1 identical over 7 bases. The germline V gene encodes CDR1 GTSNPN and CDR2 SVGIG (reference sequence). This CDR3 has 13 residues. The ends lost 5 bases at V and 4 bases at J; junction bases unmatched: 8. DNA for the CDR3: TGTGCCTGGCAAAAGGACAGGAGGTACGAGCAGTACTTC. Translated: CAWQKDRRYEQYF.

The CDR3: CASSETPNYGYTF. The CDR3 DNA follows: TGTGCCAGCAGTGAGACACCTAACTATGGCTACACCTTC. The V gene is TRBV2, the J gene TRBJ1-2; D gene uncertain. Germline CDR1 is SNHLY and CDR2 is FYNNEI. The CDR3 covers 13 residues. The ends were cut back, 3 bases at V and 0 bases at J, with 5 bases in the middle.

The chain links TRBV9 to TRBJ2-2, with D perhaps TRBD1 (6 bases). The germline gives CDR1 SGDLS, CDR2 YYNGEE. This CDR3 contains 15 residues. V shed 2 bases and J shed 4 bases, with 12 bases lying between them. The CDR3 DNA reads TGTGCCAGCAGCGTCGACAGGTTAACCACCGGGGAGCTGTTTTTT. Translation: CASSVDRLTTGELFF.

V and J are TRBV14 and TRBJ2-1; 10 bases align to TRBD2. The germline V gene has CDR1 SGHDN and CDR2 FVKESK. The length of the CDR3 is 15 residues. Trimming at V came to 0 bases and at J to 8 bases, leaving 4 bases not matched to a gene. The CDR3 spells CASSQDSGGIDEQFF. CDR3 sequence (DNA): TGTGCCAGCAGCCAAGATAGCGGGGGGATCGATGAGCAGTTCTTC.

The chain joins TRBV7-2 to TRBJ1-3, with 7 positions matching TRBD1. Germline-derived CDR1 and CDR2 are SGHTA and FQGNSA. After removal of 0 bases from V and 4 bases from J, the junction contained 3 bases not matched to a gene. The CDR3 extends over 15 amino acids. The CDR3 DNA sequence: TGTGCCAGCAGCTTAGCGGGACAGCGAGGAAACACCATATATTTT. Translated, it gives CASSLAGQRGNTIYF.

The CDR3 DNA reads TGTGCCAGCAGTGACATTCTAGCGGGGGGGCAAGAGACCCAGTACTTC. Translated: CASSDILAGGQETQYF. The chain carries TRBV28 and TRBJ2-5; 12 positions agree with TRBD2. From germline, CDR1 is MDHEN and CDR2 SYDVKM. The CDR3 spans 16 residues. Trimming cost V 5 bases and J 2 bases; bases outside gene matches: 6.